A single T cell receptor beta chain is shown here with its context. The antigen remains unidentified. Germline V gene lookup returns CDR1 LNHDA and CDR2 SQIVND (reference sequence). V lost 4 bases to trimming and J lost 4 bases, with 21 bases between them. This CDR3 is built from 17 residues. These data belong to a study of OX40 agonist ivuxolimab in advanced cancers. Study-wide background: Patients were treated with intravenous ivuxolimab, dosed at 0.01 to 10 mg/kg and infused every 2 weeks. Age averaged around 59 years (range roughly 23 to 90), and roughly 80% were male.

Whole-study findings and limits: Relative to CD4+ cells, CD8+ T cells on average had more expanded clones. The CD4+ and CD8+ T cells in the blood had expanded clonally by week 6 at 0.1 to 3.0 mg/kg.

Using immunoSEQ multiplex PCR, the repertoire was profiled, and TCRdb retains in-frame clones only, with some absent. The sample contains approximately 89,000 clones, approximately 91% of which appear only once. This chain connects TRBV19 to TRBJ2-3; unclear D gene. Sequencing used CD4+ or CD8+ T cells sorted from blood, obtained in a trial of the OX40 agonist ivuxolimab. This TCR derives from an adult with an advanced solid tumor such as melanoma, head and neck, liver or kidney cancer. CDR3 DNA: TGTGCCAGTAGTAGAAGTCCCCTCCCGCCATTTCCAGATACGCAGTATTTT. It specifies CASSRSPLPPFPDTQYF. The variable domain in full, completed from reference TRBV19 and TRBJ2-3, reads DGGITQSPKYLFRKEGQNVTLSCEQNLNHDAMYWYRQDPGQGLRLIYYSQIVNDFQKGDIAEGYSVSREKKESFPLTVTSAQKNPTAFYLCASSRSPLPPFPDTQYFGPGTRLTVL.